This TCR beta chain was observed in a study of OX40 agonist ivuxolimab in advanced cancers. As for the study in general: Patients were 65% to 85% male with ages roughly 23 to 90, mean around 61.

The method was immunoSEQ multiplex PCR; TCRdb's version includes in-frame clones alone and lacks a portion of them. The sample holds approximately 66,000 clones, around four fifths seen once. This clone was observed a few times. Its antigen is currently unknown. Findings and caveats of the study: Doses of 0.1 to 3.0 mg/kg were accompanied by clonal expansion of CD4+ and CD8+ blood T cells by week 6. Researchers did not determine the expanded peripheral T cells' antigen specificity.

This sequence was found in an adult with an advanced solid tumor such as melanoma, head and neck, liver or kidney cancer. Source: CD4+ or CD8+ T cells sorted from blood, taken in a trial of the OX40 agonist ivuxolimab.

CDR3 loop: CASNLGKWGEDDTGELFF. In DNA form, the CDR3 reads TGTGCCAGCAACTTGGGGAAGTGGGGTGAGGATGACACCGGGGAGCTGTTTTTT. The genes are TRBV11-2 and TRBJ2-2; D gene ambiguous. Trimming shortened V by 7 bases and J by 3 bases, and 24 bases separated the two germline ends. The germline gives CDR1 SGHAT, CDR2 FQNNGV. The CDR3 spans 18 residues.